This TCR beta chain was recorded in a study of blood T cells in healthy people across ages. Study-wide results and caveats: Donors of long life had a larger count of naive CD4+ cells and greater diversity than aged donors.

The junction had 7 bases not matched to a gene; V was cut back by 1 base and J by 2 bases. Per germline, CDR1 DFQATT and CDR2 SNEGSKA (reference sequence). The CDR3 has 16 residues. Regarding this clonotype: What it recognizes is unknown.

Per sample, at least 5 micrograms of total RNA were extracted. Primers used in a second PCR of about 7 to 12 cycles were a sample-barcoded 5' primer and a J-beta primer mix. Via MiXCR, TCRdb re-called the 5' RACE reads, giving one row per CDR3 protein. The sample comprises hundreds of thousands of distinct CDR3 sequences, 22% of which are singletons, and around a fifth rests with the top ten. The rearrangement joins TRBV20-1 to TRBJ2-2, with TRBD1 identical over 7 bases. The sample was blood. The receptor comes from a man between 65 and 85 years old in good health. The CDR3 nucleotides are TGCAGTGCTAGAGTGTACAGGGGAGCCAACACCGGGGAGCTGTTTTTT. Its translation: CSARVYRGANTGELFF.